This is a list of T cell receptor beta chains from one sample in a study of technical replicates of blood from four donors. Produced via immunoSEQ multiplex PCR; TCRdb's table is partial and in-frame only. The repertoire holds roughly 87,000 clones, with about 94% as singletons. The specimen sequenced was T cells isolated from PBMCs. These receptors were collected from a human donor in good health. Each CDR3 is given with its conserved first and last residue. Fields, in order: J gene, clone size, D gene, V gene, CDR3 DNA, CDR3 protein. D genes are given only for firm matches. Size is omitted from some rows. Given values are once, few, many or a class for expanded clones.

J: TRBJ1-2; size: once; D: TRBD1; V: TRBV5-4; DNA: TGTGCCAGCAGCTTCCCCGGGACAGCCTATGGCTACACCTTC; CDR3: CASSFPGTAYGYTF
J: TRBJ2-7; size: NA; D: TRBD2; V: TRBV19; DNA: TGTGCCAGTAAGTCCGGACTAGCGGGTTTCTACGAGCAGTACTTC; CDR3: CASKSGLAGFYEQYF
J: TRBJ2-1; size: NA; D: TRBD1; V: TRBV28; DNA: TGTGCCAGCAGGGGGACAGGGGGGTTCGCGGGAGCATACAATGAGCAGTTCTTC; CDR3: CASRGTGGFAGAYNEQFF
J: TRBJ1-5; size: NA; D: TRBD1; V: TRBV15; DNA: TGTGCCACCCGCACAGGGGGCGACAATCAGCCCCAGCATTTT; CDR3: CATRTGGDNQPQHF
J: TRBJ2-2; size: NA; D: TRBD2; V: TRBV4-1; DNA: TGCGCCAGCAGCCAAGTCAAATTAGCGGGAAACACCGGGGAGCTGTTTTTT; CDR3: CASSQVKLAGNTGELFF
J: TRBJ2-2; size: NA; D: TRBD2; V: TRBV7-2; DNA: TGTGCCAGCAGCTATGCTAGCGGGGAGGGCGGGGAGCTGTTTTTT; CDR3: CASSYASGEGGELFF
J: TRBJ2-1; size: NA; D: NA; V: TRBV9; DNA: TGTGCCAGCAGCGTATACGGATTCAGGTCCAATGAGCAGTTCTTC; CDR3: CASSVYGFRSNEQFF
J: TRBJ1-3; size: NA; D: NA; V: TRBV4-1; DNA: TGCGCCAGCAGCCGGGGGCAAGGAAACGGAAACACCATATATTTT; CDR3: CASSRGQGNGNTIYF
J: TRBJ2-3; size: NA; D: NA; V: TRBV7-6; DNA: TGTGCCAGCAGCTTTCTGACAGATACGCAGTATTTT; CDR3: CASSFLTDTQYF
J: TRBJ2-7; size: NA; D: TRBD1; V: TRBV5-1; DNA: TGCGCCAGCAGCTTGGGTACAGGGGAAGAGCAGTACTTC; CDR3: CASSLGTGEEQYF
J: TRBJ1-3; size: NA; D: NA; V: TRBV27; DNA: TGTGCCAGCGGTGAAGTTGGGGCAGCTGGAAACACCATATATTTT; CDR3: CASGEVGAAGNTIYF
J: TRBJ2-3; size: NA; D: TRBD2; V: TRBV5-1; DNA: TGCGCCAGCAGCTCGGGGCAACTAGCGGGAGGCGGGGATACGCAGTATTTT; CDR3: CASSSGQLAGGGDTQYF
J: TRBJ2-3; size: NA; D: NA; V: TRBV6-4; DNA: TGTGCCAGCAGTCCATCGATCGGGAGCGCTTATGATGCAGATACGCAGTATTTT; CDR3: CASSPSIGSAYDADTQYF
J: TRBJ2-1; size: NA; D: NA; V: TRBV5-4; DNA: TGTGCCAGCAGCGAAACAGGTGATTCTTACAATGAGCAGTTCTTC; CDR3: CASSETGDSYNEQFF
J: TRBJ1-4; size: NA; D: NA; V: TRBV2; DNA: TGTGCCAGCAGCAGGGAATCTAATGAAAAACTGTTTTTT; CDR3: CASSRESNEKLFF
J: TRBJ1-5; size: NA; D: TRBD1; V: TRBV7-8; DNA: TGTGCCAGCAGCCCACGCTCGGGGACAGGAGATCAGCCCCAGCATTTT; CDR3: CASSPRSGTGDQPQHF
J: TRBJ2-7; size: once; D: NA; V: TRBV5-1; DNA: TGCGCCAGCAGCTCGACCGTTGGACAGATCTACGAGCAGTACTTC; CDR3: CASSSTVGQIYEQYF
J: TRBJ1-1; size: NA; D: TRBD1; V: TRBV29-1; DNA: TGCAGCGTCGCCCGGGACAGACAGAACACTGAAGCTTTCTTT; CDR3: CSVARDRQNTEAFF
J: TRBJ2-5; size: NA; D: NA; V: TRBV7-2; DNA: TGTGCCAGCAGCGTACTAGGGAATCAAGAGACCCAGTACTTC; CDR3: CASSVLGNQETQYF
J: TRBJ2-2; size: once; D: NA; V: TRBV25-1; DNA: TGTGCCAGCAGTCAACTTAGCGGAACGAACACCGGGGAGCTGTTTTTT; CDR3: CASSQLSGTNTGELFF
J: TRBJ1-2; size: NA; D: TRBD1; V: TRBV28; DNA: TGTGCCACTTCTAGGGGGCCTCTGGGTGGCTACACCTTC; CDR3: CATSRGPLGGYTF
J: TRBJ2-3; size: NA; D: TRBD1; V: TRBV6-4; DNA: TGTGCCAGCAGTGATCTGACAGGGGGGACAGATACGCAGTATTTT; CDR3: CASSDLTGGTDTQYF
J: TRBJ2-5; size: NA; D: TRBD2; V: TRBV15; DNA: TGTGCCACCAGCAGAGCCGGGACTAGCGGGAGTTGGGGCCAAGAGACCCAGTACTTC; CDR3: CATSRAGTSGSWGQETQYF
J: TRBJ2-1; size: NA; D: TRBD2; V: TRBV11-1; DNA: TGTGCCAGCAGCACATCGGGAGGGAGCTCCTACAATGAGCAGTTCTTC; CDR3: CASSTSGGSSYNEQFF
J: TRBJ1-2; size: NA; D: NA; V: TRBV18; DNA: TGTGCCAGCTCACCCCTACAGGGATCGGATGGCTACACCTTC; CDR3: CASSPLQGSDGYTF
J: TRBJ2-1; size: NA; D: NA; V: TRBV5-6; DNA: TGTGCCAGCAGCCCCGGTCCAATTACCTCCTCCTACAATGAGCAGTTCTTC; CDR3: CASSPGPITSSYNEQFF
J: TRBJ2-5; size: NA; D: NA; V: TRBV7-9; DNA: TGTGCCAGCGATCGGGGCGGCGGGATTTCTATGGAGACCCAGTACTTC; CDR3: CASDRGGGISMETQYF
J: TRBJ2-4; size: NA; D: NA; V: TRBV4-1; DNA: TGCGCCAGCAGCACCCCCTTCGGAGCCAAAAACATTCAGTACTTC; CDR3: CASSTPFGAKNIQYF
J: TRBJ2-7; size: NA; D: TRBD1; V: TRBV5-1; DNA: TGCGCCAGCAGCTTAGAGGGACAGAGTACCTACGAGCAGTACTTC; CDR3: CASSLEGQSTYEQYF
J: TRBJ2-1; size: NA; D: NA; V: TRBV10-3; DNA: TGTGCCATCTCCATCACCCAGGGATATACCTACAATGAGCAGTTCTTC; CDR3: CAISITQGYTYNEQFF
J: TRBJ1-2; size: NA; D: NA; V: TRBV5-1; DNA: TGCGCCAGCAGGGAGGGGAACTATGGCTACACCTTC; CDR3: CASREGNYGYTF
J: TRBJ1-4; size: NA; D: TRBD1; V: TRBV4-2; DNA: TGTGCCAGCAGCCCCCGCAAGGGGACAGGGGAGGAAAAACTGTTTTTT; CDR3: CASSPRKGTGEEKLFF
J: TRBJ1-2; size: NA; D: NA; V: TRBV28; DNA: TGTGCCAGCAGTTCCTCGTCCAGAAAGGGGCATGGCTACACCTTC; CDR3: CASSSSSRKGHGYTF
J: TRBJ2-2; size: NA; D: TRBD2; V: TRBV5-1; DNA: TGCGCCAGCAGCTTGGTTCGGCGGGAGGGCCTTGGCGGGGAGCTGTTTTTT; CDR3: CASSLVRREGLGGELFF
J: TRBJ2-7; size: NA; D: NA; V: TRBV7-6; DNA: TGTGCCAGCAGCCCCGGACTGTTTAAGGAGCAGTACTTC; CDR3: CASSPGLFKEQYF
J: TRBJ1-2; size: NA; D: NA; V: TRBV4-1; DNA: TGCGCCAGCAGCGCACAGGGCGACCTATTTGGGGGCTACACCTTC; CDR3: CASSAQGDLFGGYTF
J: TRBJ2-7; size: NA; D: NA; V: TRBV5-1; DNA: TGCGCCAGCAGCTCGGGACATACCTACGAGCAGTACTTC; CDR3: CASSSGHTYEQYF
J: TRBJ2-7; size: once; D: NA; V: TRBV27; DNA: TGTGCCAGCAGTTTATATTTGGAGACTAGTACCTACGAGCAGTACTTC; CDR3: CASSLYLETSTYEQYF
J: TRBJ1-5; size: NA; D: NA; V: TRBV15; DNA: TGTGCCACCAGCAGAGATCGAAAAGGGGCTCAGCCCCAGCATTTT; CDR3: CATSRDRKGAQPQHF
J: TRBJ2-5; size: NA; D: TRBD1; V: TRBV18; DNA: TGTGCCAGCTCACAGGGGGCAGAGACCCAGTACTTC; CDR3: CASSQGAETQYF
J: TRBJ2-7; size: NA; D: TRBD1; V: TRBV11-2; DNA: TGTGCCAGCAGCTTAGGCCCGGGACAGGTATGGTCCTACGAGCAGTACTTC; CDR3: CASSLGPGQVWSYEQYF
J: TRBJ2-1; size: NA; D: TRBD2; V: TRBV10-1; DNA: TGCGCCAGCAGTAGTAGCCTAGCGGGTTACAATGAGCAGTTCTTC; CDR3: CASSSSLAGYNEQFF
J: TRBJ2-1; size: NA; D: TRBD1; V: TRBV18; DNA: TGTGCCAGCTCACCACCGGAAGGGACAGGGGGCTACAATGAGCAGTTCTTC; CDR3: CASSPPEGTGGYNEQFF
J: TRBJ1-1; size: NA; D: NA; V: TRBV10-3; DNA: TGTGCCATCAGTCGGGACACTAACACTGAAGCTTTCTTT; CDR3: CAISRDTNTEAFF
J: TRBJ1-1; size: NA; D: NA; V: TRBV9; DNA: TGTGCCAGCAGCGTAGCGGGAGAAGAAGCTTTCTTT; CDR3: CASSVAGEEAFF
J: TRBJ2-5; size: NA; D: TRBD2; V: TRBV2; DNA: TGTGCCAGTCTCCCCGGACTAGCGGGGGGGTCTGAGACCCAGTACTTC; CDR3: CASLPGLAGGSETQYF